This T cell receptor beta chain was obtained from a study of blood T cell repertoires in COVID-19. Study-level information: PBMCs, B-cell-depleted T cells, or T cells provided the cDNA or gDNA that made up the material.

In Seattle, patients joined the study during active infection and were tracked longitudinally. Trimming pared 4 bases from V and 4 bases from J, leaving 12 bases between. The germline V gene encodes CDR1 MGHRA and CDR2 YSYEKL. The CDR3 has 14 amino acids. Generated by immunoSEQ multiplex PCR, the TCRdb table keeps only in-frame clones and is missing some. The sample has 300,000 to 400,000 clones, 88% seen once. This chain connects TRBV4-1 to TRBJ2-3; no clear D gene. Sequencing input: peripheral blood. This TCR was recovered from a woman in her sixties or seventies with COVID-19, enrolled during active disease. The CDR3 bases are TGCGCCAGCAGCCTCAAAATTGACTCAGATACGCAGTATTTT. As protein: CASSLKIDSDTQYF.